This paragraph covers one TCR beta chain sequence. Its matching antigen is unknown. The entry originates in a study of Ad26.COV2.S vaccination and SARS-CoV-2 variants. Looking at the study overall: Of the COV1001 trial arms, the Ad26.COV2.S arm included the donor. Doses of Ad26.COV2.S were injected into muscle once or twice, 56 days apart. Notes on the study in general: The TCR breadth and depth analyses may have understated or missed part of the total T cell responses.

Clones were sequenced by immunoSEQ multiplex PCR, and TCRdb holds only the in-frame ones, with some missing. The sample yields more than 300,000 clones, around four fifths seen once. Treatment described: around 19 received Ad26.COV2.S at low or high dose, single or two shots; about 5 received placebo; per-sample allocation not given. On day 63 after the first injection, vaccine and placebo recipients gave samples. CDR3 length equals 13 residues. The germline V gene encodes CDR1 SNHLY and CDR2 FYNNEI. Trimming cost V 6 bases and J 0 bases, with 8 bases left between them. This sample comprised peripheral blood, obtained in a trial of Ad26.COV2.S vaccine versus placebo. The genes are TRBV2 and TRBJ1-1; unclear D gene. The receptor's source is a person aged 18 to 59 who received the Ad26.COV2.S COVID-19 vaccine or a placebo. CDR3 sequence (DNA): TGTGCCAGCAGGGTAGAGCTGAACACTGAAGCTTTCTTT. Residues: CASRVELNTEAFF.